Included here is one T cell receptor beta chain sequence, with context. This clonotype was seen ten or more times. Its cognate antigen has yet to be identified. No much larger clone exists at a distance of one base, and base qualities are not known. Moderately to severely active disease, a Clinical Activity Score of at least 3, a NOSPECS grade of at least 4, and a duration under 3 months were present in ophthalmopathy patients. Exclusion was applied to patients with uncontrolled infections, other autoimmune diseases, pregnancy or lactation. Diagnoses were established on the basis of clinical symptoms, serum thyroxine and TRAb, thyroid ultrasound, and orbital computed tomography. Ficoll-Paque density gradient centrifugation was used to isolate PBMCs from about 9 ml of fresh peripheral blood. Total RNA was extracted with Trizol reagent, and quality was checked on an Agilent 2100 Bioanalyzer. This sample is part of a study of T cells in Graves' hyperthyroidism and ophthalmopathy (dated by TCRdb to the late 2010s). In terms of the full investigation: Peripheral blood samples were taken at the time of initial diagnosis, prior to any treatment. In addition, the study compared T-cell repertoires in thyroid tissue and in blood from 6 or 7 Graves' hyperthyroidism patients. Once sampling was done, hyperthyroidism patients were given methimazole at a starting dose of 30 mg daily, whereas ophthalmopathy patients were given high-dose intravenous methylprednisolone. The 95 to 100 discovery patients were divided at random into training and test sets in a 7:3 ratio. The paper describes TCR Vbeta CDR3 sequencing of around 130 peripheral blood samples, made up of some 40 ophthalmopathy patients, some 80 hyperthyroidism patients and roughly 17 progressor patients. Prospective prediction of ophthalmopathy was tested in an independent validation cohort consisting of 18 hyperthyroidism patients and 15 to 17 patients who later progressed to ophthalmopathy. To identify distinguishing TCR V-J signatures, a discovery cohort of around 100 patients was used, comprising under 45 with Graves' ophthalmopathy and around 57 with stable Graves' hyperthyroidism.

Clipping removes 7 bases from V and 7 bases from J, with 6 as the unmatched junction base count. The germline V gene yields SNHLY for CDR1 and FYNNEI for CDR2. Counted from cysteine to phenylalanine, this CDR3 has 13 amino acids. Only the CDR3 part of the read is kept: 39 bases, read in frame from the first base. Amplification of TCR beta CDR3 regions was carried out from RNA transcripts. The first round of RT-PCR for the TCR CDR3 was performed with the HTBI primer set and the Qiagen OneStep RT-PCR kit. Libraries were constructed in a second round of multiplex PCR, after which size selection and purification were performed. Sequencing of the libraries was done on an Illumina HiSeq2000 using paired-end 100 bp reads. The published analysis was carried out like this. Raw data were processed with SOAPnuke, discarding reads with adapters, uncalled bases, mean Phred below 15, or no exact constant-primer or identifier match. High-quality paired reads were merged using COPE v1.2.5, and each unique nucleotide sequence was defined as a clonotype. MiTCR v1.1 was used to align the clonotypes against IMGT TRBV, TRBD and TRBJ reference segments. The analysis included only V-J combinations with a frequency above 0.0001, which together covered about 99% of the repertoires. A TCS score was defined as the ratio of F50 (clonal expansion) to E x V (chaos), with BLOSUM62-based TCRdist applied between CDR3 peptides within each V-J. Welch's t-statistics and random forest reduced around 510 V-J features to around 14, which were used in a naive Bayes classifier (R e1071). TCRdb trimmed public reads at Q25 via fastp, called clones via MiXCR and kept in-frame beta chains. Every entry covers one CDR3 protein and lists the most common genes and DNA from its rows. TCRdb's processing, not the authors' own work, is the source of the V and J calls. The sample has some 350,000 distinct CDR3 sequences on record, 12% to 15% of them singletons. The ten largest clones capture approximately 19% of the sample.

General study outcomes and caveats: No statistical method was used to fix the sample size in advance, and group allocation was not hidden from the investigators. In validation, progression to ophthalmopathy was predicted by the model with 70% to 71% sensitivity and roughly 72% specificity, a median of about 6.8 months before onset. Ophthalmopathy was separated from stable hyperthyroidism by a 13 V-J signature model, with approximately 89% sensitivity and about 81% specificity obtained in cross-validation and 80%/75% obtained in testing. Most expanded thyroid clonotypes (frequency above 0.001) were also found in blood, which suggests that blood repertoires may mirror thyroid immune responses.

The source material was blood. The TCR was taken from a woman between 55 and 75 years old with Graves' ophthalmopathy. This sequence uses TRBV2 and TRBJ2-1; TRBD2 matches 8 bases in the middle. CDR3 sequence: CASIAGLRNEQFF. The nucleotide sequence reads as follows: TGTGCCAGCATAGCGGGACTCCGAAATGAGCAGTTCTTC.